This T cell receptor beta chain stems from a study of blood T cell repertoires in COVID-19. Turning to the study itself: Spain, Italy and the United States supplied samples that represented acute and convalescent COVID-19.

Sequenced by immunoSEQ multiplex PCR; TCRdb stores in-frame clones only, minus some. The sample records fewer than 400,000 clones, more than 75% being singletons. The germline gives CDR1 SEHNR, CDR2 FQNEAQ (reference sequence). The V and J ends lost 5 bases and 5 bases respectively, with 24 bases between them. The CDR3 has 17 amino acids. V gene TRBV7-9 combines with J gene TRBJ1-1; weak D call: TRBD1 (6 bases). Input material: PBMCs or T cells enriched from blood (not recorded which). This TCR came from a woman aged 45-65 years who had recovered from COVID-19. DNA for the CDR3: TGTGCCAGCAGCCCCATCATGGGGTACAGGGAGAAAACTGAAGCTTTCTTT. This sequence encodes CASSPIMGYREKTEAFF.